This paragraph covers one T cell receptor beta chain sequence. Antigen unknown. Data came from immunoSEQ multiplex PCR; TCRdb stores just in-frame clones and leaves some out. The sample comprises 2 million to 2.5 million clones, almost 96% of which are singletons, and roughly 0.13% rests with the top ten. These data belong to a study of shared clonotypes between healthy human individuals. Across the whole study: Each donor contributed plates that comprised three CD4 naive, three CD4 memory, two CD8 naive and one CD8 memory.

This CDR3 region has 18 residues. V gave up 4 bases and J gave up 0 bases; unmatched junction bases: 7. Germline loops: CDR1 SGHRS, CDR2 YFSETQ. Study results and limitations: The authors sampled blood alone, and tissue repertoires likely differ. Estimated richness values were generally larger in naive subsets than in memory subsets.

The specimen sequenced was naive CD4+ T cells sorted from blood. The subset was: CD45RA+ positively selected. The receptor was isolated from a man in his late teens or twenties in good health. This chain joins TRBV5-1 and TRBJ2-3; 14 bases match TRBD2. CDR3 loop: CASSPRTSGRPSTDTQYF. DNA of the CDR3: TGCGCCAGCAGCCCGAGGACTAGCGGGAGGCCTAGCACAGATACGCAGTATTTT.